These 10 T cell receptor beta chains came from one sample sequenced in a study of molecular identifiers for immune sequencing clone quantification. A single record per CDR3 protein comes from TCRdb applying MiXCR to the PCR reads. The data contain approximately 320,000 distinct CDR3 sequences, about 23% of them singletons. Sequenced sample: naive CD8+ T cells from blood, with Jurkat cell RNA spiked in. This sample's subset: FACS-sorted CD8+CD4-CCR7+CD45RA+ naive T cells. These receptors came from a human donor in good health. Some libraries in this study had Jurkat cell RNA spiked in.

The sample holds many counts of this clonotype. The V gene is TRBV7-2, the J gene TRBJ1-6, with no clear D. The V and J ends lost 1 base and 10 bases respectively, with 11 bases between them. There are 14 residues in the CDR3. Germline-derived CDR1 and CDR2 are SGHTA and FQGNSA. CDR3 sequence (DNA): TGTGCCAGCAGCTTAGACAGCTTTTACTCACCCCTCCACTTT. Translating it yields CASSLDSFYSPLHF.

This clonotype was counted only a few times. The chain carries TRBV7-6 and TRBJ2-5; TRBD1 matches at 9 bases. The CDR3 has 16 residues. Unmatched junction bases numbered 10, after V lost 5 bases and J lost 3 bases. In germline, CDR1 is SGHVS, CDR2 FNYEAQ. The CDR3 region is CASSLNWGQGKETQYF. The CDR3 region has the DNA TGTGCCAGCAGCCTGAATTGGGGACAGGGTAAAGAGACCCAGTACTTC.

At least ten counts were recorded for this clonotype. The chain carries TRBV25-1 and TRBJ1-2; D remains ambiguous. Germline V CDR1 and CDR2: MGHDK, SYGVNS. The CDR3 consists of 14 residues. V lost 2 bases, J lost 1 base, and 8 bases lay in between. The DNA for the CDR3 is TGTGCCAGCAGTGAACTAAACAATAACTATGGCTACACCTTC. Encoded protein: CASSELNNNYGYTF.

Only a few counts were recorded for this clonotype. The CDR3 loop is CASSLKGLAGESSYEQYF. CDR3 nucleotides: TGTGCCAGCAGCCTAAAGGGACTAGCGGGAGAGAGCTCCTACGAGCAGTACTTC. J is TRBJ2-7 and V is TRBV27; 14 nucleotides agree with TRBD2. Per the germline V gene, CDR1 is MNHEY and CDR2 is SMNVEV (reference sequence). With V trimmed by 6 bases and J by 0 bases, 10 bases remained unmatched. The CDR3 sequence is 18 residues long.

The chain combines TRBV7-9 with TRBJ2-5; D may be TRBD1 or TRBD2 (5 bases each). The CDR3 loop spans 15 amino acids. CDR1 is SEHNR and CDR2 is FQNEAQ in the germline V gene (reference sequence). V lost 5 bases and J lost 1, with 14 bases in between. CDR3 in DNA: TGTGCCAGCAGCCGACAGAGGGGATTCCAAGAGACCCAGTACTTC. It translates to CASSRQRGFQETQYF.

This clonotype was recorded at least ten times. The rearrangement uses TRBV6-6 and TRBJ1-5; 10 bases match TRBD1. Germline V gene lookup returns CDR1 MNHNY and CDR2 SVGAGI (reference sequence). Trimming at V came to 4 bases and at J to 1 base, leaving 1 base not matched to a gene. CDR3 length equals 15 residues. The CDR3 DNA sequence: TGTGCCAGCAGTTTGGACAGGGGGAGCAATCAGCCCCAGCATTTT. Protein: CASSLDRGSNQPQHF.

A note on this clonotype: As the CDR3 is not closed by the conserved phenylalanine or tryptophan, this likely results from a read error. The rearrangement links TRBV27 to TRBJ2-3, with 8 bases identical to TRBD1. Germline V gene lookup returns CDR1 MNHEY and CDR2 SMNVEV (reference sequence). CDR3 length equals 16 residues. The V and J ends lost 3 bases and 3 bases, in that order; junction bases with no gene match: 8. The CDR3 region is CASSLQGAGLTDTQYY. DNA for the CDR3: TGTGCCAGCAGTTTGCAGGGGGCTGGTTTGACAGATACGCAGTATTAT.

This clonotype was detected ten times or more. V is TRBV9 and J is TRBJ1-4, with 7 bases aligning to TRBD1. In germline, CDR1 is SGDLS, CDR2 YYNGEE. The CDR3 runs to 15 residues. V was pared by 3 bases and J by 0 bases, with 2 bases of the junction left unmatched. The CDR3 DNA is TGTGCCAGCAGCGAAGGACAGGCAACTAATGAAAAACTGTTTTTT. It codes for CASSEGQATNEKLFF. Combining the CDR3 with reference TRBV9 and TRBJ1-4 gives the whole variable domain DSGVTQTPKHLITATGQRVTLRCSPRSGDLSVYWYQQSLDQGLQFLIQYYNGEERAKGNILERFSAQQFPDLHSELNLSSLELGDSALYFCASSEGQATNEKLFFGSGTQLSVL.

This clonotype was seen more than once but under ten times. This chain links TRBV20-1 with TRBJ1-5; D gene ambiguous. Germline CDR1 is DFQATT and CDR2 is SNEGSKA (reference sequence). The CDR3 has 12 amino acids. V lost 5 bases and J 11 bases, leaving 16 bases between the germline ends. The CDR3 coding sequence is TGCAGTGCTGAGGAGGTAATGGTGACCCAGCATTTT. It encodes CSAEEVMVTQHF.

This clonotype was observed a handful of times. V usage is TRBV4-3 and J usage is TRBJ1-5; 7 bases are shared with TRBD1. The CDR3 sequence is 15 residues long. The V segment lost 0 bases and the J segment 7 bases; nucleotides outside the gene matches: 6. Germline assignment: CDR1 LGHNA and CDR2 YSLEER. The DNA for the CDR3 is TGCGCCAGCAGCCAAGACGGGCAGGGGGGACAGCCCCAGCATTTT. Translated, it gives CASSQDGQGGQPQHF.